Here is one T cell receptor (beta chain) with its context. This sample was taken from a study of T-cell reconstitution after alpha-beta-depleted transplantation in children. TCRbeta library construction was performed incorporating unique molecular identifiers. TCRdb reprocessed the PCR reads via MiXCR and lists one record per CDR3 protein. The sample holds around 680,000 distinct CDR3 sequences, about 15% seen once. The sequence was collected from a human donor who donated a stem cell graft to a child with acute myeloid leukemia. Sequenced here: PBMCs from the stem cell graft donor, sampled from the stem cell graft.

The CDR3 DNA is TGCGCCAGCAGCTTCGCCACGGGGTCCGGGGAGCTGTTTTTT. It specifies CASSFATGSGELFF. This chain connects TRBV5-1 to TRBJ2-2, with D possibly TRBD2 on 5 matching bases. This CDR3 has 14 residues. Trimming removed 2 bases from V and 6 bases from J, with 11 bases in between. Germline loops: CDR1 SGHRS, CDR2 YFSETQ.